These T cell receptor beta chains were read from a single sample in a study of early T cells in non-severe SARS-CoV-2 infection. TCRdb re-called the 5' RACE reads with MiXCR, one entry per CDR3 protein. The sample yields 34,000 or so distinct CDR3 sequences, about 10% seen once. Sequencing used whole blood. The receptors here all came from an adult who was a healthcare worker with PCR-confirmed SARS-CoV-2 infection or an uninfected control (not recorded which). Each CDR3 is given with its conserved first and last residue. Each record gives: clone size, V gene, D gene, J gene, CDR3 DNA, CDR3 protein. A D gene is named only where the DNA matches it firmly. Clone size is given for some rows only: seen once, a few or many times, or a class if the clone is expanded.

NA	TRBV10-2	NA	TRBJ2-1	TGCGCCAGCAGTGAGCCACGACTATCGCCTCGGGAGCAGTTCTTC	CASSEPRLSPREQFF
few	TRBV27	TRBD2	TRBJ2-2	TGTGCCAGCAGTTTCCCGAGCGGGGGGAACACCGGGGAGCTGTTTTTT	CASSFPSGGNTGELFF
NA	TRBV5-8	NA	TRBJ1-5	TGTGCCAGCAGCTTGTGGAGGGTGGATCAGCCCCAGCATTTT	CASSLWRVDQPQHF
many	TRBV6-5	NA	TRBJ2-7	TGTGCCAGCAGTTACTCTCTCTTTATGCGGGCAGGGGTAGACGAGCAGTACTTC	CASSYSLFMRAGVDEQYF
many	TRBV7-8	NA	TRBJ1-1	TGTGCCAGCAGCCCCGCAATGAACACTGAAGCTTTCTTT	CASSPAMNTEAFF
few	TRBV5-5	NA	TRBJ1-2	TGTGCCAGCAGGGGGCGGGAGAACTATGGCTACACCTTC	CASRGRENYGYTF
NA	TRBV27	NA	TRBJ2-7	TGTGCCAGCAGTTCCTGGGAGGAGTTGCACGAGCAGTACTTC	CASSSWEELHEQYF
many	TRBV5-1	NA	TRBJ2-7	TGCGCCAGCAAGGGACGGGGAGCGGCCGAGCAGTACTTC	CASKGRGAAEQYF
many	TRBV2	TRBD1	TRBJ1-5	TGTGCCAGCAGGCTAGGGACAGTCCCTCGTCAGCCCCAGCATTTT	CASRLGTVPRQPQHF
few	TRBV29-1	NA	TRBJ2-5	TGCAGCGTCAACCCAGGGGGGCGGGACCAAGAGACCCAGTACTTC	CSVNPGGRDQETQYF
NA	TRBV30	NA	TRBJ2-5	TGTGCCTGGAGGGGGAAAGGGACCCAGTACTTC	CAWRGKGTQYF
NA	TRBV18	NA	TRBJ2-3	TGTGCCAGCTCACCAGAGGGGACTGGCACAGATACGCAGTATTTT	CASSPEGTGTDTQYF
NA	TRBV7-3	NA	TRBJ1-1	TGTGCCAGCAGCTTAAACCGTTTAACTGAAGCTTTCTTT	CASSLNRLTEAFF
NA	TRBV20-1	NA	TRBJ2-1	TGCAGTGCCCTCTCCTCTTGGGGCGAGCAGTTCTTC	CSALSSWGEQFF
many	TRBV2	NA	TRBJ2-1	TGTGCCAGCAGTTGGGGCAACAATGAGCAGTTCTTC	CASSWGNNEQFF
many	TRBV4-1	TRBD1	TRBJ2-2	TGCGCCAGCAGCCAAGGGCCGACAGGGGGCTGGGCGGCCGGGGAGCTGTTTTTT	CASSQGPTGGWAAGELFF
many	TRBV2	NA	TRBJ2-1	TGTGCCAGCAGTGAAACAGGGAGCTCCTACAATGAGCAGTTCTTC	CASSETGSSYNEQFF
NA	TRBV4-1	NA	TRBJ1-1	TGCGCCAGCAGCCAAAGACTCAACAGAGAGAACACTGAAGCTTTCTTT	CASSQRLNRENTEAFF
many	TRBV18	NA	TRBJ2-5	TGTGCCAGCTCACCTGGGACCGTCGCGGAGACCCAGTACTTC	CASSPGTVAETQYF
NA	TRBV11-1	TRBD1	TRBJ2-7	TGTGCCAGCAGCATCGACAGGGGAGCCTACGAGCAGTACTTC	CASSIDRGAYEQYF